This TCR beta chain was identified during a study of graft-versus-host responses after intestinal transplantation. Libraries were prepared by immunoSEQ multiplex PCR; TCRdb keeps only in-frame clonotypes and omits some of them. This table holds roughly 110,000 clones, 87% found once. The CDR3 contains 15 residues. On this clone itself: Antigen specificity is unknown.

The V gene is TRBV12-2, the J gene TRBJ2-1; the table names TRBD2, a call not compared with the DNA. TRBV12-2 is recorded as a pseudogene. The source material was unstimulated CD4+ T cells sorted from spleen or lymph node cells, sampled before transplant. The source of this sequence is a human donor who was the organ donor for an intestinal transplant. The CDR3 sequence is CASRLAGGQTEEQFF. As DNA, the CDR3 is TGTGCAAGTCGCTTAGCGGGAGGGCAAACTGAAGAGCAGTTCTTC.